This T cell receptor beta chain appears in the sequencing data of a study of PD-1 blockade in classical Hodgkin lymphoma. Background on the study: Patients had nivolumab dosed at 3 mg/kg, delivered intravenously every 2 weeks.

Some clones are missing from TCRdb's copy, which holds only in-frame ones; the method was immunoSEQ multiplex PCR. The sample has 50,000 or so clones, around 90% seen once. The CDR3 totals 18 residues. With 4 bases removed from V and 7 bases from J, the gap between germline ends came to 23 bases. Germline-derived CDR1 and CDR2 are KGHSY and FQNENV. Relapse after autologous stem cell transplantation occurred in every patient, and brentuximab vedotin exposure varied. Of note for this clone: Its cognate antigen is unknown.

Whole-study findings and limits: Patients who initiated nivolumab within 1 year of ASCT were excluded.

J is TRBJ1-6 and V is TRBV16; no definite D call. Specimen: peripheral blood mononuclear cells (PBMCs), collected before the second cycle of nivolumab. The TCR sequence derives from a human donor with classical Hodgkin lymphoma. The CDR3 region is CASSRASGRIGQNSPLHF. CDR3 nucleotides: TGTGCCAGCAGCCGGGCCTCGGGAAGAATCGGCCAGAATTCACCCCTCCACTTT.